The entry below gives a single T cell receptor beta chain sequence along with its context. TCRdb's table, derived via immunoSEQ multiplex PCR, lists solely in-frame clones and lacks some. The sample lists approximately 75,000 clones; about 97% were seen once. The data were taken from a study of technical replicates of blood from a handful of donors. The TCR was taken from a human donor in good health. The source material was T cells isolated from PBMCs.

The CDR3 nucleotides read TGTGCCAGCAGCTTAGGGTTAGGGGACACTGAAGCTTTCTTT. This translates into CASSLGLGDTEAFF. The chain is built from TRBV11-2 and TRBJ1-1, with a tentative D call TRBD1 (5 bases). CDR1 is SGHAT, CDR2 FQNNGV, per germline. Trimming stripped 1 base from V and 3 bases from J, with 9 bases between. CDR3 length equals 14 residues.